These T cell receptor beta chains were read from a single sample in a study of blood T cell repertoires in COVID-19. The protocol was immunoSEQ multiplex PCR, while the TCRdb copy is restricted to in-frame clones and leaves out a portion. The sample gives about 110,000 clones, approximately 62% of which show up once; 5% to 6.5% is in the top ten. The material sequenced was peripheral blood. These receptors were collected from a man older than 75 with acute or convalescent COVID-19. CDR3s include the opening cysteine and the closing phenylalanine or tryptophan. The D gene is left open where the match is weak. Clone sizes are given selectively: once, few, many, or a class where the clone is expanded.

d_call j_call clone_size cdr3_length v_call cdr3_aa cdr3_nt
- TRBJ1-1 few 13 TRBV20-1 CSASRQENTEAFF TGCAGTGCTAGTCGACAGGAGAACACTGAAGCTTTCTTT
TRBD1 TRBJ1-6 - 16 TRBV11-2 CASSGRQGRDNSPLHF TGTGCCAGCAGCGGCCGACAGGGGAGAGATAATTCACCCCTCCACTTT
- TRBJ2-7 - 15 TRBV21-1 CASSKQTARSYEQYF TGTGCCAGCAGCAAACAGACAGCTCGCTCCTACGAGCAGTACTTC
TRBD1 TRBJ1-3 few 16 TRBV20-1 CSASTGTGTLEGTIYF TGCAGTGCTAGTACCGGGACAGGAACTCTGGAAGGCACCATATATTTT
TRBD2 TRBJ2-1 - 15 TRBV19 CASRLAGLLYNEQFF TGTGCCAGTAGGCTAGCGGGCCTACTATACAATGAGCAGTTCTTC
- TRBJ2-1 - 15 TRBV5-1 CASSLEGVSYNEQFF TGCGCCAGCAGCTTGGAAGGGGTCTCCTACAATGAGCAGTTCTTC
- TRBJ1-1 - 14 TRBV30 CAWKLWGVDTEAFF TGTGCCTGGAAATTGTGGGGCGTCGACACTGAAGCTTTCTTT
- TRBJ2-3 once 12 TRBV27 CASSTLTDTQYF TGTGCCAGCAGTACTCTCACAGATACGCAGTATTTT
TRBD2 TRBJ2-1 few 19 TRBV7-2 CASSLRTSGRVDFLNEQFF TGTGCCAGCAGCTTAAGGACTAGCGGGAGGGTAGACTTTCTCAATGAGCAGTTCTTC
TRBD1 TRBJ2-3 - 15 TRBV3-1/TRBV3-2 CASSQSDRESGTQYF TGTGCCAGCAGCCAATCGGACAGGGAAAGTGGGACGCAGTATTTT
TRBD1 TRBJ2-7 - 14 TRBV2 CASSEGQRTYEQYF TGTGCCAGCAGTGAGGGACAGAGGACCTACGAGCAGTACTTC
- TRBJ2-1 few 13 TRBV10-1 CASSSSSLHEQFF TGCGCCAGCTCTTCTAGTTCCCTCCATGAGCAGTTCTTC